The entry below gives a single T cell receptor (beta chain) sequence along with its context. The data are from a study of CD8 T cells in Susac syndrome. Roughly 0.45 to 1 ug RNA was reverse transcribed with random hexamers. TCRdb called the immunoSEQ multiplex PCR reads again in MiXCR, with one record for every CDR3 protein. Of 120,000 or so distinct CDR3 sequences detected, roughly 94% appear once; the ten largest clones hold around 0.13%. The sequencing sample was made of CD4+ T cells from PBMCs. The clonotype comes from a human donor with multiple sclerosis.

The CDR3 sequence: CASSDGQVSNQPQHF. CDR3 sequence (DNA): TGTGCCAGCAGCGACGGGCAGGTTAGCAATCAGCCCCAGCATTTT. The V and J genes are TRBV9 and TRBJ1-5, with D unresolved. The V gene lost 3 bases and the J gene lost 0 bases, with 10 bases spanning the gap. This CDR3 region has 15 residues. In germline, CDR1 is SGDLS, CDR2 YYNGEE. Complete variable domain (other parts from reference TRBV9 and TRBJ1-5): DSGVTQTPKHLITATGQRVTLRCSPRSGDLSVYWYQQSLDQGLQFLIQYYNGEERAKGNILERFSAQQFPDLHSELNLSSLELGDSALYFCASSDGQVSNQPQHFGDGTRLSIL.